The rows below give T cell receptor beta chains drawn from one sample of a study of blood T cell repertoires in COVID-19. The repertoire was sequenced with immunoSEQ multiplex PCR; TCRdb's copy has only in-frame clones and lacks some. This sample has 250,000 to 350,000 clones, with 75% to 90% found just once. The sample consisted of peripheral blood. The source of these receptors is a woman aged 60 to 75 with acute or convalescent COVID-19. Both conserved end residues are part of each CDR3. D genes are given only for firm matches. Rows may omit the clone size; those that give it use once, few, many or a size class.

>once|TRBV5-4|16|TRBJ1-5|TRBD1
CASSLTTGVGNQPQHF
TGTGCCAGCAGCTTAACGACAGGGGTGGGCAATCAGCCCCAGCATTTT
>-|TRBV28|17|TRBJ1-1|TRBD1
CASSLQDRGRRNTEAFF
TGTGCCAGCAGTTTACAAGACAGGGGAAGGAGGAACACTGAAGCTTTCTTT
>-|TRBV5-6|15|TRBJ1-5|TRBD1
CASSSTGGDRQPQHF
TGTGCCAGCAGCTCTACAGGGGGCGATCGTCAGCCCCAGCATTTT
>-|TRBV5-1|15|TRBJ2-1|-
CASSPRGAEYNEQFF
TGCGCCAGCAGCCCTCGGGGAGCGGAGTACAATGAGCAGTTCTTC
>-|TRBV19|16|TRBJ1-2|-
CASSIRYPAPNYGYTF
TGTGCCAGTAGTATCCGGTATCCCGCCCCAAACTATGGCTACACCTTC
>-|TRBV29-1|14|TRBJ2-2|TRBD1
CSDRRQGNTGELFF
TGCAGCGACCGAAGACAGGGTAACACCGGGGAGCTGTTTTTT
>-|TRBV4-1|18|TRBJ2-6|TRBD2
CASSQGSSGSSGANVLTF
TGCGCCAGCAGCCAAGGGTCTAGCGGGAGTTCTGGGGCCAACGTCCTGACTTTC
>-|TRBV11-2|15|TRBJ1-5|TRBD1
CASSLSRDRAQPQHF
TGTGCCAGCAGCTTATCTCGCGACAGGGCCCAGCCCCAGCATTTT
>once|TRBV4-3|15|TRBJ2-7|-
CASSQDRGNSYEQYF
TGCGCCAGCAGCCAAGATAGGGGAAACTCCTACGAGCAGTACTTC
>-|TRBV6-2/TRBV6-3|17|TRBJ2-3|TRBD2
CASSSPGLAGPTDTQYF
TGTGCCAGCAGTTCGCCCGGACTAGCGGGGCCCACAGATACGCAGTATTTT
>-|TRBV27|18|TRBJ2-3|-
CASSLTDQGHSPKDTQYF
TGTGCCAGCAGTTTAACGGACCAGGGGCACAGTCCCAAAGATACGCAGTATTTT
>-|TRBV6-5|11|TRBJ1-2|-
CASRTTRGYTF
TGTGCCTCCCGGACAACTCGTGGCTACACCTTC
>-|TRBV7-9|16|TRBJ2-3|TRBD2
CASSLGLAGGTDTQYF
TGTGCCAGCAGCTTAGGTCTAGCGGGAGGCACAGATACGCAGTATTTT
>-|TRBV3-1/TRBV3-2|13|TRBJ2-7|-
CASPGQRPYEQYF
TGTGCCAGCCCTGGGCAGAGACCTTACGAGCAGTACTTC
>-|TRBV5-4|14|TRBJ1-1|-
CASSPDRANTEAFF
TGTGCCAGCAGCCCCGACAGAGCGAACACTGAAGCTTTCTTT
>-|TRBV2|15|TRBJ2-5|TRBD2
CASKLAGLYQETQYF
TGTGCCAGCAAGCTAGCGGGTCTTTACCAAGAGACCCAGTACTTC
>-|TRBV27|19|TRBJ1-6|-
CASSSGQGRQDSKNSPLHF
TGTGCCAGCAGTTCAGGGCAGGGGCGCCAGGACTCAAAAAATTCACCCCTCCACTTT
>-|TRBV3-1/TRBV3-2|15|TRBJ1-1|-
CASSHPTGGRAEAFF
TGTGCCAGCAGCCACCCGACCGGGGGTCGCGCTGAAGCTTTCTTT
>-|TRBV6-5|15|TRBJ1-5|-
CASSYLLGGNQPQHF
TGTGCCAGCAGTTACTTGCTGGGGGGGAATCAGCCCCAGCATTTT
>-|TRBV5-1|14|TRBJ1-1|-
CASSLEGHATEAFF
TGCGCCAGCAGCTTGGAGGGGCATGCCACTGAAGCTTTCTTT
>-|TRBV9|13|TRBJ1-1|-
CASSVGANTEAFF
TGTGCCAGCAGCGTAGGGGCGAACACTGAAGCTTTCTTT
>-|TRBV19|14|TRBJ1-2|-
CASSIPTGFYGYTF
TGTGCCAGTAGTATTCCCACAGGGTTCTATGGCTACACCTTC
>once|TRBV20-1|11|TRBJ1-4|-
CSVGQGEKLFF
TGCAGTGTAGGGCAGGGCGAAAAACTGTTTTTT
>-|TRBV4-1|19|TRBJ2-5|TRBD2
CASSQDADELAGIQETQYF
TGCGCCAGCAGCCAAGATGCGGACGAGTTAGCGGGGATCCAAGAGACCCAGTACTTC
>-|TRBV2|13|TRBJ1-4|-
CASRGGFNEKLFF
TGTGCCAGCAGGGGGGGGTTTAATGAAAAACTGTTTTTT
>-|TRBV28|13|TRBJ2-1|-
CASSSMRRGEQFF
TGTGCCAGCAGTTCCATGAGAAGGGGTGAGCAGTTCTTC
>-|TRBV10-1|17|TRBJ2-5|TRBD2
CASSSRLAGAQKETQYF
TGCGCCAGCAGCTCCCGACTAGCGGGAGCCCAGAAAGAGACCCAGTACTTC
>-|TRBV27|16|TRBJ2-7|TRBD2
CASSLSGGSYSYEQYF
TGTGCCAGCAGTTTATCGGGCGGGAGCTACTCCTACGAGCAGTACTTC
>-|TRBV6-6|14|TRBJ1-1|-
CASRQELRRTEAFF
TGTGCCAGCAGGCAAGAACTGAGGCGGACTGAAGCTTTCTTT
>once|TRBV30|16|TRBJ2-1|TRBD2
CAWSWSGTSRYNEQFF
TGTGCCTGGAGTTGGTCGGGGACTAGCCGATACAATGAGCAGTTCTTC
>-|TRBV28|16|TRBJ2-3|-
CASSLLGEFSTDTQYF
TGTGCCAGCAGTTTATTAGGAGAATTTAGCACAGATACGCAGTATTTT
>-|TRBV6-6|11|TRBJ2-7|-
CASRGGDEQYF
TGTGCCAGCAGAGGTGGAGACGAGCAGTACTTC
>once|TRBV18|15|TRBJ2-2|TRBD2
CASSPLGAGVWELFF
TGTGCCAGCTCACCACTAGGAGCGGGAGTATGGGAGCTGTTTTTT
>-|TRBV19|15|TRBJ2-2|TRBD2
CASSTRGGYTGELFF
TGTGCCAGTAGTACGCGGGGAGGGTATACCGGGGAGCTGTTTTTT
>-|TRBV10-3|17|TRBJ2-1|TRBD2
CAISEPSGGGSYNEQFF
TGTGCCATCAGTGAACCCAGCGGGGGGGGGTCCTACAATGAGCAGTTCTTC
>-|TRBV7-9|17|TRBJ2-7|TRBD2
CASSFTQRAGVRNEQYF
TGTGCCAGCAGCTTCACCCAGCGGGCGGGAGTAAGGAACGAGCAGTACTTC
>-|TRBV12-5|13|TRBJ2-1|-
CASGMSGARVQFF
TGTGCTAGTGGTATGTCAGGGGCGCGGGTGCAGTTCTTC
>-|TRBV27|15|TRBJ1-1|-
CASGGLGTLNTEAFF
TGTGCCAGCGGGGGACTAGGGACCCTGAACACTGAAGCTTTCTTT
>-|TRBV5-6|16|TRBJ2-2|-
CASSWVGAKAAGELFF
TGTGCCAGCAGCTGGGTAGGAGCCAAGGCAGCCGGGGAGCTGTTTTTT
>once|TRBV6-5|14|TRBJ2-7|-
CASSLRVGAYEQYF
TGTGCCAGCAGCCTGCGAGTAGGGGCTTACGAGCAGTACTTC
>-|TRBV28|11|TRBJ1-2|-
CASSFEGRYTF
TGTGCCAGCAGTTTTGAGGGCCGCTACACCTTC
>-|TRBV5-8|15|TRBJ1-1|-
CASSAYRRMNTEAFF
TGTGCCAGCAGCGCGTACAGAAGAATGAACACTGAAGCTTTCTTT
>-|TRBV7-8|16|TRBJ1-3|-
CASSIKRESSGNTIYF
TGTGCCAGCAGCATCAAGAGAGAGAGCTCTGGAAACACCATATATTTT
>once|TRBV6-5|14|TRBJ1-4|-
CASSYSYRQKKLFF
TGTGCCAGCAGTTACTCTTATCGACAGAAGAAACTGTTTTTT
>-|TRBV7-9|16|TRBJ1-2|TRBD1
CASSLVPLDRGRGYTF
TGTGCCAGCAGCTTAGTTCCTTTAGACAGGGGCCGAGGCTACACCTTC
>-|TRBV25-1|16|TRBJ1-1|-
CASSSLPGAQDTEAFF
TGTGCCAGCAGCTCTCTACCCGGCGCTCAGGACACTGAAGCTTTCTTT
>-|TRBV9|14|TRBJ2-7|TRBD1
CASSFTGQGDEQYF
TGTGCCAGCAGCTTCACGGGACAGGGTGACGAGCAGTACTTC
>-|TRBV7-9|15|TRBJ2-1|TRBD1
CASSPQGARHNEQFF
TGTGCCAGCAGCCCACAGGGGGCAAGGCACAATGAGCAGTTCTTC
>-|TRBV7-8|16|TRBJ1-1|-
CASSLSWYSMNTEAFF
TGTGCCAGCAGCTTAAGTTGGTACAGCATGAACACTGAAGCTTTCTTT
>-|TRBV10-3|14|TRBJ2-1|TRBD2
CATRLAGAFDEQFF
TGTGCCACTCGACTAGCGGGAGCTTTTGATGAGCAGTTCTTC